This TCR beta chain was sequenced for a study of identical twins. The CDR3 spans 17 residues. After removal of 6 bases from V and 3 bases from J, the junction contained 11 bases not matched to a gene. Germline values: CDR1 SGHAT, CDR2 FQNNGV. From the 5' RACE reads, TCRdb called clonotypes with MiXCR, one entry per CDR3 protein. The sample lists around 450,000 distinct CDR3 sequences; 13% to 15% were seen once. This clonotype was seen only a few times. The antigen remains unidentified. Study observations and caveats: Memory repertoires showed no such pattern, whereas abundant cord blood beta clonotypes carried fewer insertions.

The same sample was also studied in work on yellow fever vaccine responses in identical twins.

This sequence originates from a woman aged 18-29 years in good health. Sequencing was performed on CD4+ T cells sorted from blood. This chain uses TRBV11-2 with TRBJ2-7, with 13 positions matching TRBD2. The CDR3 DNA sequence: TGTGCCAGCAGTCAAAGACCGGGACTAGCGGGAAACTACGAGCAGTACTTC. This sequence encodes CASSQRPGLAGNYEQYF. The complete variable domain, with remaining parts taken from reference TRBV11-2 and TRBJ2-7, reads EAGVAQSPRYKIIEKRQSVAFWCNPISGHATLYWYQQILGQGPKLLIQFQNNGVVDDSQLPKDRFSAERLKGVDSTLKIQPAKLEDSAVYLCASSQRPGLAGNYEQYFGPGTRLTVT.